This T cell receptor (beta chain) is from a study of T cell responses to AZD1222 COVID-19 vaccine. Only in-frame clones appear in the TCRdb table, and some are missing; sequencing was by immunoSEQ multiplex PCR. The sample contains around 84,000 clones, 90% to 95% of which appear only once. The CDR3 has 16 residues. CDR1 is LNHDA, CDR2 SQIVND, per germline (reference sequence). With 3 bases removed from V and 2 bases from J, the gap between germline ends came to 11 bases. V gene TRBV19 combines with J gene TRBJ1-6, with D unclear. The specimen was peripheral blood, collected on day 0 of MenACWY control vaccination. The sequence was collected from an adult in good health. This CDR3 reads CASSIFGGPYNSPLHF. The CDR3 region has the DNA TGTGCCAGTAGTATTTTCGGAGGCCCCTATAATTCACCCCTCCACTTT. The whole variable domain, filled in from reference TRBV19 and TRBJ1-6, reads DGGITQSPKYLFRKEGQNVTLSCEQNLNHDAMYWYRQDPGQGLRLIYYSQIVNDFQKGDIAEGYSVSREKKESFPLTVTSAQKNPTAFYLCASSIFGGPYNSPLHFGNGTRLTVT.